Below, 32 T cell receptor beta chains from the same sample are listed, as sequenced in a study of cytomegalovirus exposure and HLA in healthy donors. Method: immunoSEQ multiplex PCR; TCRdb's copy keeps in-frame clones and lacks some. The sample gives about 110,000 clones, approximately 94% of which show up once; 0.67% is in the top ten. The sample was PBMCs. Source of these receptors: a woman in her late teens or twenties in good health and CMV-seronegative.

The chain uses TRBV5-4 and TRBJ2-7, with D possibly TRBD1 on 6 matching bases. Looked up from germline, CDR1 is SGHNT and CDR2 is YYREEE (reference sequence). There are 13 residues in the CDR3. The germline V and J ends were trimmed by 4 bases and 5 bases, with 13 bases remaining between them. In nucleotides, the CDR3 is TGTGCCAGCAGCCAAACAGGGAGCCACGAGCAGTACTTC. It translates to CASSQTGSHEQYF.

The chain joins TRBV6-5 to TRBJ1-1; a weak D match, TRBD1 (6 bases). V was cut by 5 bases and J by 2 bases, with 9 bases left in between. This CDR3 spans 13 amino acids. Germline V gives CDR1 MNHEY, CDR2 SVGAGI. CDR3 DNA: TGTGCCAGCAGTAGACAGGTTAACACTGAAGCTTTCTTT. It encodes CASSRQVNTEAFF.

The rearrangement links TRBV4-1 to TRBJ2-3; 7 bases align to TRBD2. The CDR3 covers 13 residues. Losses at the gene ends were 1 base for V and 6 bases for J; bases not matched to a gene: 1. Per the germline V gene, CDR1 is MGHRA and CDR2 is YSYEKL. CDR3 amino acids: CASSQVGGDTQYF. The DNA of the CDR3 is TGCGCCAGCAGCCAAGTGGGGGGGGATACGCAGTATTTT.

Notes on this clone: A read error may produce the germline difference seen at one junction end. The CDR3 region has the DNA TGCGCCAGCAGCCATAGGGCCGATGGGGGCGGCATCTTC. Translating it yields CASSHRADGGGIF. The chain uses TRBV4-1 and TRBJ1-2; maybe TRBD1 (6 bases). Looked up from germline, CDR1 is MGHRA and CDR2 is YSYEKL. CDR3 size: 13 residues.

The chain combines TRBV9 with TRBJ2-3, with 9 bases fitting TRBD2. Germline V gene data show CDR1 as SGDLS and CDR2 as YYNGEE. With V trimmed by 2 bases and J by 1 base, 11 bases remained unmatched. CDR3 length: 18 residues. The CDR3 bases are TGTGCCAGCAGCGTCAACCCGGCAGCGGGGGGAGGCACAGATACGCAGTATTTT. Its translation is CASSVNPAAGGGTDTQYF.

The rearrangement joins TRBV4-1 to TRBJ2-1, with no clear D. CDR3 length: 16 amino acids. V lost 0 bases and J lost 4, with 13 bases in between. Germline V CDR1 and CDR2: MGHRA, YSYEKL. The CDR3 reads CASSQDRVPTYNEQFF. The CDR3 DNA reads TGCGCCAGCAGCCAAGATCGCGTCCCTACTTACAATGAGCAGTTCTTC.

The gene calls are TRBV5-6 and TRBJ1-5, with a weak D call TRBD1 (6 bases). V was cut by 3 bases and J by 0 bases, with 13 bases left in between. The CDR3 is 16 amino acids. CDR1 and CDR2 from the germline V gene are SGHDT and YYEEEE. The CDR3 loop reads CASSSALTGSNQPQHF. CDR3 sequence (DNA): TGTGCCAGCAGCTCGGCACTGACAGGTAGCAATCAGCCCCAGCATTTT.

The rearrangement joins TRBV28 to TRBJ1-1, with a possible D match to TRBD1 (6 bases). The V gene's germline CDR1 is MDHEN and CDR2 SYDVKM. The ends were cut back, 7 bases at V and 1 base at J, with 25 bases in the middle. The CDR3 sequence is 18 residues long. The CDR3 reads CASKNKLGGAMRNTEAFF. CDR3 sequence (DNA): TGTGCCAGCAAGAATAAGCTAGGGGGGGCAATGAGGAACACTGAAGCTTTCTTT.

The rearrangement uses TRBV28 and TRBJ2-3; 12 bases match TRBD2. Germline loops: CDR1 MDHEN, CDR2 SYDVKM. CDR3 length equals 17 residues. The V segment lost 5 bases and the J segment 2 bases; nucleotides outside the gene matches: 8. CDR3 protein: CASSPTSGGIYTDTQYF. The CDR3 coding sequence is TGTGCCAGCAGTCCCACTAGCGGGGGGATCTACACAGATACGCAGTATTTT.

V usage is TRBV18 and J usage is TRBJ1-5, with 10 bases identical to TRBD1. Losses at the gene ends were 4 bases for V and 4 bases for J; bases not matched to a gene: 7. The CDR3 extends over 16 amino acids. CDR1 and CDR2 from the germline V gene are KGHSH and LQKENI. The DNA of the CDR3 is TGTGCCAGCTCACACCGGGACAGGGGTTTTAATCAGCCCCAGCATTTT. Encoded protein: CASSHRDRGFNQPQHF.

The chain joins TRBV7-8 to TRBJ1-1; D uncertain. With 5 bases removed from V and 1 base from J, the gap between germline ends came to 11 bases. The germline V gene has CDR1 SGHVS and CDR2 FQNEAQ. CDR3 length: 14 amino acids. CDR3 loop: CASSPMTGNTEAFF. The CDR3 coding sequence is TGTGCCAGCAGCCCGATGACGGGGAACACTGAAGCTTTCTTT.

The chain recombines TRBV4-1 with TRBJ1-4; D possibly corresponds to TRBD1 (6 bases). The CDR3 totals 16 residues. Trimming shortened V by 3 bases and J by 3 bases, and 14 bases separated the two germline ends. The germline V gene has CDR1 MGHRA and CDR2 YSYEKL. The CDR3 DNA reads TGCGCCAGCAGCCATGGCCAGGGGTCGGCTAATGAAAAACTGTTTTTT. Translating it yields CASSHGQGSANEKLFF.

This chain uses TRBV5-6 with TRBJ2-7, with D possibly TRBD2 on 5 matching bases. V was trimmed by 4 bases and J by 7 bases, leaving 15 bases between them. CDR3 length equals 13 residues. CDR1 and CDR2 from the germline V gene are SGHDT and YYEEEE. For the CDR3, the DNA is TGTGCCAGCAGCGCGACGGGATTCGGGGAGCAGTACTTC. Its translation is CASSATGFGEQYF.

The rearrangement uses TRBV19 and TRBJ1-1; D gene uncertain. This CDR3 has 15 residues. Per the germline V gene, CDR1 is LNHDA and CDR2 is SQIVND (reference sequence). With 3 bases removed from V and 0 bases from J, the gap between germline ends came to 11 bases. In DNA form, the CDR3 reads TGTGCCAGTAGTATGATGGGCGGGATGAACACTGAAGCTTTCTTT. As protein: CASSMMGGMNTEAFF.

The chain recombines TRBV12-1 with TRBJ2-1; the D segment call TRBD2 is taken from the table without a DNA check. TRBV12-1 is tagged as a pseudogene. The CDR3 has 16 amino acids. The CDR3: CASRAHRRLAGNEQFF. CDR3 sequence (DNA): TGTGCCAGCAGGGCCCATAGGCGATTAGCGGGCAATGAGCAGTTCTTC.

CDR3 DNA: TGCGCCAGCGTAAAGGGAGGGACTAATGAAAAACTGTTTTTT. Amino acid sequence: CASVKGGTNEKLFF. The chain recombines TRBV23-1 with TRBJ1-4; D remains ambiguous. TRBV23-1 is an ORF, with its function uncertain. CDR3 length: 14 amino acids. Trimming pared 8 bases from V and 2 bases from J, leaving 12 bases between.

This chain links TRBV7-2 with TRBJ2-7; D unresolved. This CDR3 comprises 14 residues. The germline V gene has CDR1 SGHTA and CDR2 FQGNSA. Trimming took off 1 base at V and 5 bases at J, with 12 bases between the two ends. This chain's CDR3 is CASSLDSFLDEQYF. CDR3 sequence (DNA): TGTGCCAGCAGCTTAGATAGTTTTTTGGACGAGCAGTACTTC.

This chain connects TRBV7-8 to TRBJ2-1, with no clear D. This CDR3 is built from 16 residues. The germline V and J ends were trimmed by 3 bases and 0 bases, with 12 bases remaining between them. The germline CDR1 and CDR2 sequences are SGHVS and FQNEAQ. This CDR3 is CASSFDGLGSYNEQFF. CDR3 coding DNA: TGTGCCAGCAGCTTCGACGGGTTAGGCTCCTACAATGAGCAGTTCTTC.

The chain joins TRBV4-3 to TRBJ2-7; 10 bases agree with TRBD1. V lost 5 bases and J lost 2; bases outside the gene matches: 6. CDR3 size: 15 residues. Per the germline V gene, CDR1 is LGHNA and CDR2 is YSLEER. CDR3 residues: CASSRDRGQPYEQYF. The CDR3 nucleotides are TGCGCCAGCAGCAGGGACAGGGGACAACCCTACGAGCAGTACTTC.

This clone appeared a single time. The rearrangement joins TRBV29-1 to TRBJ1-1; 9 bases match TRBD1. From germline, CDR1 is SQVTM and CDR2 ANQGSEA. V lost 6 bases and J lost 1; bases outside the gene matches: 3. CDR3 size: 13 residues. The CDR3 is CSVQQGANTEAFF. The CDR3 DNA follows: TGCAGCGTCCAACAGGGGGCGAACACTGAAGCTTTCTTT.

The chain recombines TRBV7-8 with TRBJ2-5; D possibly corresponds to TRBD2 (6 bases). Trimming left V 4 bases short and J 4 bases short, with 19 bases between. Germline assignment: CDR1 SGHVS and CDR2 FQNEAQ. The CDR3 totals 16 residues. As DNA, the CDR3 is TGTGCCAGCAGCTCGGGGGTGCTAGCATTGAGAGAGACCCAGTACTTC. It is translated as CASSSGVLALRETQYF.

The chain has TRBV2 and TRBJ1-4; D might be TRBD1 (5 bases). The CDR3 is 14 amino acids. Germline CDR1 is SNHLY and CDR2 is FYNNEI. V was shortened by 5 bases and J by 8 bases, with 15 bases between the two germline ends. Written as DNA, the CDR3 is TGTGCCAGCAGTAACCAGGGTGTCGGGGAAAAACTGTTTTTT. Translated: CASSNQGVGEKLFF.

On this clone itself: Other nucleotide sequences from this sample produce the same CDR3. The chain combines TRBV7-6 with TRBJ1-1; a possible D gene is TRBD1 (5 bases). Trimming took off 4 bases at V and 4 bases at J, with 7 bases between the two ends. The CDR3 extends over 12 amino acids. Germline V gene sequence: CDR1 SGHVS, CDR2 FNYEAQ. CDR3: CASSSQGTEAFF. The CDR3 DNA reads TGTGCCAGCAGCTCTCAGGGCACTGAAGCTTTCTTT.

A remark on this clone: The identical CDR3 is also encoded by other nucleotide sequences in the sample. CDR3 sequence (DNA): TGTGCCAGTAGTTCTGTCGGCTACACCTTC. This codes for CASSSVGYTF. This sequence joins TRBV19 and TRBJ1-2; D uncertain. V was cut by 5 bases and J by 8 bases, with 6 bases left in between. CDR3 length: 10 residues. The V gene's germline CDR1 is LNHDA and CDR2 SQIVND (reference sequence).

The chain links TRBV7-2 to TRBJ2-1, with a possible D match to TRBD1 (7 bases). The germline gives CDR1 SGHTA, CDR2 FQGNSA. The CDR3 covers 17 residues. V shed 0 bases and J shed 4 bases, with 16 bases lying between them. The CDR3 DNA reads TGTGCCAGCAGCTTAGCCGGGACCAGGGGGGCTTACAATGAGCAGTTCTTC. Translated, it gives CASSLAGTRGAYNEQFF.

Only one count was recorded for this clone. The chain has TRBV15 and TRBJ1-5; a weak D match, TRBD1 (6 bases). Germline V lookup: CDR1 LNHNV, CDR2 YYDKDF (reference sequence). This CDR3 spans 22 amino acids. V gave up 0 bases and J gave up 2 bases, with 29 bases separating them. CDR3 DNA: TGTGCCACCAGCAGAGATTCCCTCCTACAGGGAAACGAACGACACGGCAATCAGCCCCAGCATTTT. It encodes CATSRDSLLQGNERHGNQPQHF. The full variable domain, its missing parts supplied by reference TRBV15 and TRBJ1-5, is DAMVIQNPRYQVTQFGKPVTLSCSQTLNHNVMYWYQQKSSQAPKLLFHYYDKDFNNEADTPDNFQSRRPNTSFCFLDIRSPGLGDTAMYLCATSRDSLLQGNERHGNQPQHFGDGTRLSIL.

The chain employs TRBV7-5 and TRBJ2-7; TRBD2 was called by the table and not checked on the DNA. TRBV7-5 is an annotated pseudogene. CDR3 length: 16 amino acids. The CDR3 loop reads CVRSVEGLAGAYEQYF. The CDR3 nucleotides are TGTGTCAGAAGCGTTGAAGGACTAGCGGGGGCCTACGAGCAGTACTTC.

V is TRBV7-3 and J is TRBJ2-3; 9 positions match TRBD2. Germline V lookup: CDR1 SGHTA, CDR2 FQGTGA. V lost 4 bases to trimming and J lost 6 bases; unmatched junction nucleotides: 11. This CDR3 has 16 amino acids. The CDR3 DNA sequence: TGTGCCAGCAGCTCAAGCGGGGGGCCCTTTCCGGATACGCAGTATTTT. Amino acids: CASSSSGGPFPDTQYF.

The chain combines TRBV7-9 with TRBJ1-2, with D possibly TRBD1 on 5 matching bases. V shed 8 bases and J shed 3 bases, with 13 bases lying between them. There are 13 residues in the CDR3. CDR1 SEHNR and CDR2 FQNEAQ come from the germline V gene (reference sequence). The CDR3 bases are TGTGCCAGCTCGATGGGGGGAGACTATGGCTACACCTTC. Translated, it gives CASSMGGDYGYTF.

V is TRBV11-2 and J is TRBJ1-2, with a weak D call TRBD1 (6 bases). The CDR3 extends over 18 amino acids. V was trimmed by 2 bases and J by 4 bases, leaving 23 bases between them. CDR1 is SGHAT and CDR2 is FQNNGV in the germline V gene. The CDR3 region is CASSLYSPVPSGVYGYTF. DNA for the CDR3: TGTGCCAGCAGCTTATATTCCCCTGTTCCGTCAGGGGTCTATGGCTACACCTTC.

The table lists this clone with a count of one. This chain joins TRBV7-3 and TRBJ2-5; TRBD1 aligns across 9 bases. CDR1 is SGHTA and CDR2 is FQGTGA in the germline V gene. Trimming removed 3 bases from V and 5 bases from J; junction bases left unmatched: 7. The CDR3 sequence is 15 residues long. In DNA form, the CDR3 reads TGTGCCAGCAGCTTGCTAGGGACAGGGAGCGAGACCCAGTACTTC. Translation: CASSLLGTGSETQYF.

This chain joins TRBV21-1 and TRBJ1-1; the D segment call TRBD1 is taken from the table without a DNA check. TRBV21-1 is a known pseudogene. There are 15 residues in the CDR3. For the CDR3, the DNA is TGTGCCAGCAGCCTAGGGTGCGACAGCCCCTATGAAGCTTTCTTT. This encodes CASSLGCDSPYEAFF.